This TCR beta chain is drawn from a study of regulatory T cells in long-lasting Graves disease (dated by TCRdb to the early 2020s). Regarding the study in general: In the newly diagnosed Graves' disease group, patients had been taking antithyroid drugs for less than 3 months. Peripheral blood TCR sequencing and RNA sequencing compared persistent Graves' disease patients with newly diagnosed Graves' disease patients. The study took place in China and was registered as a clinical trial. TCR sequencing covered about 13 persistent and around 20 newly diagnosed Graves' disease patients, some 35 samples in total.

The library was obtained by multiplex PCR. Sequencer: Illumina HiSeq 4000. iRepertoire HTBI primers and Arm-PCR amplification of CDR3 regions were used to construct TCR beta libraries. PCR products were gel purified before sequencing. The original pipeline was this. Gene usage analysis of CDR3 amino acid clonotypes used the 60 to 80 TRBV and 14 TRBJ segments found across samples. COPE and FqMerger were used to merge the filtered high-quality paired reads into contigs. Contigs were aligned with BLAST to IMGT TRBV, TRBD and TRBJ reference genes, and CDR3 was defined per IMGT. Any clonotype with a frequency above 0.1% was counted as a highly expanded clone. Shannon entropy served as the measure of repertoire diversity, while the Gini coefficient captured V-J evenness. A clonotype found in more than one individual was treated as public. In TCRdb, the public reads were trimmed at Q25 with fastp and aligned with MiXCR, with productive beta chains retained. Each CDR3 protein appears once, grouped with its most common genes and DNA. The V and J calls, along with clone size, are taken from TCRdb and not from the paper's own processing. For this sample the table gives approximately 300,000 distinct CDR3 sequences, of which under 20% were detected only once. The ten largest clonotypes hold less than 40% of the sample.

This specimen's time point label, per the study, means: newly diagnosed GD, antithyroid drugs for less than 3 months. RNA was extracted from PBMCs in TRIzol for both TCR sequencing and RNA sequencing. Graves' disease was diagnosed according to American Thyroid Association guidelines. The patients came from an endocrinology department in Xi'an, China. Each patient gave roughly 10 milliliters of peripheral blood, collected in an EDTA anticoagulant tube. PBMCs were isolated by Ficoll Paque Plus density gradient separation without further T cell sorting. RNA quality was checked with an Agilent 2100 Bioanalyzer and agarose gel, and concentration with a NanoDrop 2000. From its cysteine to its phenylalanine, the CDR3 spans 14 amino acids. Only the CDR3 DNA stays, 42 bases, in frame from base 1. At the junction V is shortened by 6 bases and J by 4 bases; bases outside the gene matches: 6. Based on the germline V gene, the CDR1 and CDR2 sequences are MNHGY and SVAAGI.

Concerning this clonotype: The antigen this receptor binds is unknown. Base qualities are missing; no much larger clone stands one base away.

What the work shows at the level of the full study, not this receptor alone: Peripheral blood alone was examined, since thyroid tissue, which constituted the primary lesion, could not be accessed. Persistent patients shared more public clonotypes among themselves (around 2,700) than newly diagnosed patients did (about 970). The authors acknowledged the small sample size as a limitation that may reduce accuracy. Sequencing and analysis were restricted to the TCR beta chain. Persistent Graves' disease patients showed lower TCR Shannon entropy and fewer highly expanded clones than newly diagnosed patients, suggesting clonal expansion. TRBV28, TRBJ1-2 and TRBJ2-5 were preferentially used in persistent disease, while TRBV20-1 and TRBJ2-1 were favored in newly diagnosed disease.

The TCR was taken from a female donor with Graves disease. The rearranged segments are TRBV6-9 and TRBJ1-3; 7 middle bases align to TRBD1. This material consisted of peripheral blood mononuclear cells (PBMCs), taken at new diagnosis, from a patient treated with antithyroid drugs. In nucleotides, the sequence is TGTGCCAGCAGGAACCAGGGGGACGGAAACACCATATATTTT. Its translation reads: CASRNQGDGNTIYF.